The sequence of this T cell receptor beta chain was determined in a study of vaccination effects on CD4 cells after COVID-19. In the study overall: Under the ViraFEST assay, PBMC were stimulated with viral peptide pools so that antigen-specific CD4+ T cells expanded. Sequencing was performed afterwards. Three convalescent patients were sampled after vaccination (early and late).

Method: immunoSEQ multiplex PCR; TCRdb's copy keeps in-frame clones and lacks some. The table has about 50,000 clones, around 74% seen once. Germline V gives CDR1 SEHNR, CDR2 FQNEAQ (reference sequence). This CDR3 contains 17 residues. V was cut by 5 bases and J by 7 bases, with 23 bases left in between. With regard to this clone: Its antigen is still unknown.

Scientists isolated CD4+ T cells after an approximately 10-day culture period ended. PCR confirmed that the person was infected with SARS-CoV-2 between March and December 2020. Two doses of BNT162b2 or mRNA-1273 vaccine were administered to participants. The chain uses TRBV7-9 and TRBJ1-4; TRBD1 is a possible D gene (6 bases). The input for sequencing was CD4+ T cells from PBMCs cultured without peptide, taken after COVID-19 vaccination. The origin of this receptor is a human donor who had a prior SARS-CoV-2 infection. The CDR3 here is CASSNAPGGGGGEKLFF. The CDR3 nucleotides read TGTGCCAGCAGCAATGCCCCGGGGGGCGGAGGGGGTGAAAAACTGTTTTTT.